The clone carrying this TCR beta chain came up a few times. The data belong to a study of blood T cells in healthy people across ages. Together with a sample-barcoded 5' primer, a J-beta primer mix was included in a second PCR lasting about 7 to 11 cycles. TCRdb called the 5' RACE reads again in MiXCR, with one record for every CDR3 protein. The data hold more than 450,000 distinct CDR3 sequences, with about 29% observed a single time. These data also featured in a second study, about T cells of mothers and their children.

The sequence was collected from a boy aged 2 to 10 in good health. Sequenced sample: blood.

CDR3 loop: CASVLRGPSNTGELFF. In nucleotides, the CDR3 is TGCGCCAGCGTCTTGCGGGGCCCATCGAACACCGGGGAGCTGTTTTTT. The rearrangement links TRBV5-1 to TRBJ2-2; possibly TRBD2 for D (6 bases). Germline V CDR1 and CDR2: SGHRS, YFSETQ. CDR3 length equals 16 residues. V lost 7 bases and J lost 0, with 16 bases in between.